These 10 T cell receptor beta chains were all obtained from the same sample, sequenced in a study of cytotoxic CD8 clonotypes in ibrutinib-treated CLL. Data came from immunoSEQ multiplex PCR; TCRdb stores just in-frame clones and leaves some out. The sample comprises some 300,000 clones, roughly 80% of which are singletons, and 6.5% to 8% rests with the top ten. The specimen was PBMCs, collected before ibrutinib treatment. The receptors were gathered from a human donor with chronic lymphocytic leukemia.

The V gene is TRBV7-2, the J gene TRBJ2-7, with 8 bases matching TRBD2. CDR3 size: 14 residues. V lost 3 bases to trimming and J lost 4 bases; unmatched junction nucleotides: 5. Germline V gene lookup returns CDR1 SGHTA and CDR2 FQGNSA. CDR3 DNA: TGTGCCAGCAGCTTTTCGGGAGGGCCTTACGAGCAGTACTTC. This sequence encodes CASSFSGGPYEQYF.

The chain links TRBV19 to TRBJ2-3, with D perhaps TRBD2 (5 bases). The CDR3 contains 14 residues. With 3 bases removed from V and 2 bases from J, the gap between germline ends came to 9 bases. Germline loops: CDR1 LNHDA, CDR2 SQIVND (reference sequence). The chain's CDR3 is CASSIQRNTDTQYF. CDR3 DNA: TGTGCCAGTAGTATCCAGCGGAACACAGATACGCAGTATTTT.

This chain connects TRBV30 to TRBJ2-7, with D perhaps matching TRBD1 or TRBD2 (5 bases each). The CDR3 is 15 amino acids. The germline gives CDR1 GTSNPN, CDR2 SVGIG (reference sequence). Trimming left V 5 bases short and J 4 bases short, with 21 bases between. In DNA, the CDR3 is TGTGCCTGGTCCACCCGGGACCCCGGACGTTACGAGCAGTACTTC. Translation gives CAWSTRDPGRYEQYF.

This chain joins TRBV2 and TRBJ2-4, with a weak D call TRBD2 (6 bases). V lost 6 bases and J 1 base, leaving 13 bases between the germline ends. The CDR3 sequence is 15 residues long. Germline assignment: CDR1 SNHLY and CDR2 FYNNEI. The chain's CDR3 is CASREDRGAKNIQYF. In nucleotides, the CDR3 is TGTGCCAGCAGGGAGGACCGGGGGGCCAAAAACATTCAGTACTTC.

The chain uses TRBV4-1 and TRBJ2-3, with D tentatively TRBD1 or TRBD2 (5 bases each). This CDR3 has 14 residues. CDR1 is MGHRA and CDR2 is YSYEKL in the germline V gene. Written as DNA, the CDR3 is TGCTCCACGAGCCGCCCAGGGAGAACAGATACGCAGTATTTT. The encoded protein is CSTSRPGRTDTQYF.

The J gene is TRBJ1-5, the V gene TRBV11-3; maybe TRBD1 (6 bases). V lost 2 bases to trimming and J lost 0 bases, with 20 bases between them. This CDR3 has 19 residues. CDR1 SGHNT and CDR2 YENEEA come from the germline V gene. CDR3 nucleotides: TGTGCCAGCAGCTTAAACTACCCCGACAGGCAATATAGCAATCAGCCCCAGCATTTT. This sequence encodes CASSLNYPDRQYSNQPQHF.

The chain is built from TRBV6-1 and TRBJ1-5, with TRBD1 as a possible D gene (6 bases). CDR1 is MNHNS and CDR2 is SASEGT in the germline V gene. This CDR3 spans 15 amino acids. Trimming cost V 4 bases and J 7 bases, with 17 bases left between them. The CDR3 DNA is TGTGCCAGCAGTGTATTGGACGGGGGGCTACAGCCCCAGCATTTT. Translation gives CASSVLDGGLQPQHF.

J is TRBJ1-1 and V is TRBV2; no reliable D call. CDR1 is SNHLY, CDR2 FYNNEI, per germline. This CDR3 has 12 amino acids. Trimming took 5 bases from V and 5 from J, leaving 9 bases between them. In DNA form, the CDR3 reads TGTGCCAGCAGTTTTCGACGGACTGAAGCTTTCTTT. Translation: CASSFRRTEAFF.

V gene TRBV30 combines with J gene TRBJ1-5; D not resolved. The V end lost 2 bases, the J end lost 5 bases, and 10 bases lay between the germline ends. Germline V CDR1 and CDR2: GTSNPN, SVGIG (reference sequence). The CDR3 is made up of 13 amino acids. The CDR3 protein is CAWSLSTDQPQHF. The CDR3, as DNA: TGTGCCTGGAGTCTTAGCACAGATCAGCCCCAGCATTTT. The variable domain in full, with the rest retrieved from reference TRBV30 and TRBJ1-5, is SQTIHQWPATLVQPVGSPLSLECTVEGTSNPNLYWYRQAAGRGLQLLFYSVGIGQISSEVPQNLSASRPQDRQFILSSKKLLLSDSGFYLCAWSLSTDQPQHFGDGTRLSIL.

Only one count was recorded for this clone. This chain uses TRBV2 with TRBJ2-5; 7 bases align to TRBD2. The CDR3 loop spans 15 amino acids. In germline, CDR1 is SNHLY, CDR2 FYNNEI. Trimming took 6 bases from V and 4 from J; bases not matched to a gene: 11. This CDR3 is CASREGLTPIETQYF. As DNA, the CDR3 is TGTGCCAGCAGGGAGGGACTAACCCCGATAGAGACCCAGTACTTC.